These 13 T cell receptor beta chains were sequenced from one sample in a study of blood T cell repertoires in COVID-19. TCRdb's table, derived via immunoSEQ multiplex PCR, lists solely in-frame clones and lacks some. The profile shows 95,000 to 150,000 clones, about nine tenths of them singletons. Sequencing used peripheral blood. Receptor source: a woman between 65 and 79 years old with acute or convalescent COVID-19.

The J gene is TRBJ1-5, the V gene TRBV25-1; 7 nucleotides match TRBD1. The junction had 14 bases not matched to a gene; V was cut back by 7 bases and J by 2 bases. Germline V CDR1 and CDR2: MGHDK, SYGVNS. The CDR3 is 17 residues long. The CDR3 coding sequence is TGTGCCAGCACCAAGCCCAGACAGGGTAATGGCAATCAGCCCCAGCATTTT. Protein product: CASTKPRQGNGNQPQHF.

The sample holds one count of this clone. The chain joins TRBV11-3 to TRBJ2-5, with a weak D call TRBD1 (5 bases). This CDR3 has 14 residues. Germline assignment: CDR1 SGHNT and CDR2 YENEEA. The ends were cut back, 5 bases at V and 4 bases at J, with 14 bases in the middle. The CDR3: CASSLGLQGETQYF. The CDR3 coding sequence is TGTGCCAGCAGCCTTGGGTTGCAGGGAGAGACCCAGTACTTC.

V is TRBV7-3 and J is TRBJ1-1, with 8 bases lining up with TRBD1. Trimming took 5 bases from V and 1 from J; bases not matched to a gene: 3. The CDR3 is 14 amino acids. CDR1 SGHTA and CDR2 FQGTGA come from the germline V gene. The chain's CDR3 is CASSLGQGNTEAFF. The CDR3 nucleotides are TGTGCCAGCAGCCTAGGACAGGGGAACACTGAAGCTTTCTTT.

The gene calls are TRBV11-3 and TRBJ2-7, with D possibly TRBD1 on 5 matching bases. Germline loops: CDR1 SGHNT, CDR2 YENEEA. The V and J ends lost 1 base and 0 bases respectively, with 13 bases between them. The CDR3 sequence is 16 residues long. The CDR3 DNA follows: TGTGCCAGCAGCTTAGCCCAGTTAGGGGCCTCCTACGAGCAGTACTTC. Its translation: CASSLAQLGASYEQYF.

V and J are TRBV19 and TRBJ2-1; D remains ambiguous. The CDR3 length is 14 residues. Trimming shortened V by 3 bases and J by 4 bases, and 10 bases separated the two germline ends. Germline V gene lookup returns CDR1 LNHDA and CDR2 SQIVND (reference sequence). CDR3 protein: CASSIGRLYNEQFF. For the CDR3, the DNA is TGTGCCAGTAGTATTGGCAGGTTATACAATGAGCAGTTCTTC.

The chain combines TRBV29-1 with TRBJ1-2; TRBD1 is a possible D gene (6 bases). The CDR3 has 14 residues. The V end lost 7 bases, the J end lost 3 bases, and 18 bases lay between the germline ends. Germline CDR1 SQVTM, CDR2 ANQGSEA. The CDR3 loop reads CSATSTGFHYGYTF. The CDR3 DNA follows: TGCAGCGCCACCTCAACAGGGTTCCACTATGGCTACACCTTC.

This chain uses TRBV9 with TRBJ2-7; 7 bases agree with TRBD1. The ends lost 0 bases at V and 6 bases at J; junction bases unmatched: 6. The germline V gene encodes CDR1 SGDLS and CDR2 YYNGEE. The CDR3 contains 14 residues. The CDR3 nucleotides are TGTGCCAGCAGCGTAGTTGGCGAGGGGGCCGAGCAGTACTTC. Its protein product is CASSVVGEGAEQYF. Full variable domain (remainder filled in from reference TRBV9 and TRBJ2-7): DSGVTQTPKHLITATGQRVTLRCSPRSGDLSVYWYQQSLDQGLQFLIQYYNGEERAKGNILERFSAQQFPDLHSELNLSSLELGDSALYFCASSVVGEGAEQYFGPGTRLTVT.

As DNA, the CDR3 is TGTGCCAGCAGCTTGATACTAGCGGGGGGGCGAACCGCCAAAAACATTCAGTACTTC. This gives the protein CASSLILAGGRTAKNIQYF. The V call is TRBV5-6, the J call TRBJ2-4, with 13 bases fitting TRBD2. This CDR3 region has 19 residues. The V segment lost 1 base and the J segment 1 base; nucleotides outside the gene matches: 8. Germline CDR1 SGHDT, CDR2 YYEEEE.

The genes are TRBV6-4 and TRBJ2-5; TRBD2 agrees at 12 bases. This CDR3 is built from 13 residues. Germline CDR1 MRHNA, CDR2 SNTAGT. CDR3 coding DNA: TGTACCGGCACTAGCGGGGGGCAAGAGACCCAGTACTTC. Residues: CTGTSGGQETQYF.

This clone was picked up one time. For the CDR3, the DNA is TGTGCCAGCAGCTTACCACAGGGGGCAGGGTACGAGCAGTACTTC. It codes for CASSLPQGAGYEQYF. This chain uses TRBV28 with TRBJ2-7; TRBD1 matches at 9 bases. The trim removed 6 bases at V and 4 bases at J, leaving 10 bases unmatched. Germline-derived CDR1 and CDR2 are MDHEN and SYDVKM. The CDR3 has 15 residues.

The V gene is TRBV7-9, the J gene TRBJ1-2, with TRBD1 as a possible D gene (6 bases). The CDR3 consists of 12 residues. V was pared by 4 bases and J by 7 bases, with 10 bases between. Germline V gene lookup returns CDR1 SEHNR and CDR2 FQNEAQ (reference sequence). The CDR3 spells CASSSPRGGYTF. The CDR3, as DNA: TGTGCCAGCAGCTCCCCCAGGGGTGGCTACACCTTC.

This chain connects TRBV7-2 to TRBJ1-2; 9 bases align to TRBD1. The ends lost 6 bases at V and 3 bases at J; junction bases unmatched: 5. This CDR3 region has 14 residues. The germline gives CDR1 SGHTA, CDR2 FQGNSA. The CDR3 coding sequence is TGTGCCAGCAGTAAACAGGGGGCGGACTATGGCTACACCTTC. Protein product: CASSKQGADYGYTF.

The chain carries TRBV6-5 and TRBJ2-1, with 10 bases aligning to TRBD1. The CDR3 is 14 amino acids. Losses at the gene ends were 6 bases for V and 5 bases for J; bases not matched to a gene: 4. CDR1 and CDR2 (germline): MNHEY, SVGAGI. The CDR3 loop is CASRWGQGNNEQFF. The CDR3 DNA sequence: TGTGCCAGCAGGTGGGGACAGGGGAACAATGAGCAGTTCTTC.